Given below is one T cell receptor beta chain in context. This sample is part of a study of shared clonotypes between healthy human individuals. The V end lost 2 bases, the J end lost 1 base, and 6 bases lay between the germline ends. Germline V gene lookup returns CDR1 MGHRA and CDR2 YSYEKL. There are 13 residues in the CDR3. Assay used: immunoSEQ multiplex PCR; TCRdb lists only in-frame clones, some missing. The sample contains under 350,000 clones, around 90% of which appear only once. The rearrangement joins TRBV4-1 to TRBJ2-7, with unresolved D. This TCR was sampled from a man aged 18 to 29 in good health. The sequencing input was memory CD8+ T cells sorted from blood. Specified subset: CD45RO+ cells pooled with CCR7-negative TemRA cells. Here the CDR3 reads CASSQIQSYEQYF. The CDR3 DNA reads TGCGCCAGCAGCCAAATACAGTCCTACGAGCAGTACTTC.